This T cell receptor (beta chain) was sequenced for a study of blood T cell repertoires in COVID-19. The V gene lost 5 bases and the J gene lost 7 bases, with 22 bases spanning the gap. The CDR3 covers 16 residues. CDR1 is KGHDR and CDR2 is SFDVKD in the germline V gene. In the original processing: Reference gene primers were amplified, and this amplification served to estimate nucleated cell counts. The method was immunoSEQ multiplex PCR; TCRdb's version includes in-frame clones alone and lacks a portion of them. V, J and clone size were drawn from that table, and D and trimming were deduced from the DNA. The table has 250,000 to 400,000 clones, 88% seen once. This clone occurred once.

This chain links TRBV24-1 with TRBJ2-5, with D tentatively TRBD1 (6 bases). Specimen: peripheral blood. The sequence derives from a woman in her twenties or thirties with COVID-19, enrolled during active disease. The CDR3 DNA follows: TGTGCCACCAGTGGGATCGGGCCTAAGGGGGAATGGACCCAGTACTTC. The encoded protein is CATSGIGPKGEWTQYF.